The 14 T cell receptor beta chains reported below all come from one sample, sequenced in a study of cytomegalovirus exposure and HLA in healthy donors. Primers included in the PCR were 60 Vbeta and 13 Jbeta primers. The table came from immunoSEQ multiplex PCR; TCRdb's copy has only in-frame clones and leaves some out. The top ten clones hold 4.3% of a sample with under 150,000 clones, roughly 80% of them seen once. The source material was PBMCs. Receptors originate from a woman in her thirties or forties in good health and CMV-seropositive.

J is TRBJ1-1 and V is TRBV6-5, with 9 bases that match TRBD1. Germline V gene sequence: CDR1 MNHEY, CDR2 SVGAGI. The CDR3 is made up of 16 amino acids. With 0 bases clipped from V and 2 bases from J, the junction kept 4 bases outside the gene matches. The CDR3 coding sequence is TGTGCCAGCAGTTACTCCTACAGGGGGCTTAACACTGAAGCTTTCTTT. Protein: CASSYSYRGLNTEAFF.

This clone was detected a few times. The chain links TRBV6-4 to TRBJ1-1; 12 bases line up with TRBD1. The trim removed 1 base at V and 0 bases at J, leaving 6 bases unmatched. CDR1 is MRHNA, CDR2 SNTAGT, per germline. The CDR3 runs 18 residues. The CDR3 nucleotides read TGTGCCAGCAGTGACTACCGGGACAGGGGGCTCGTGAACACTGAAGCTTTCTTT. Amino acid sequence: CASSDYRDRGLVNTEAFF.

This rearrangement joins TRBV27 to TRBJ1-5, with D possibly being TRBD1 (5 bases). CDR1 is MNHEY, CDR2 SMNVEV, per germline (reference sequence). The V end was cut by 5 bases, the J end by 0 bases, with 14 bases between. CDR3 length: 16 amino acids. CDR3 bases: TGTGCCAGCAGTCACACGGGACTCTATAGCAATCAGCCCCAGCATTTT. Protein product: CASSHTGLYSNQPQHF.

This clone has only one observation. The chain carries TRBV27 and TRBJ2-1; 8 bases are shared with TRBD2. The trim removed 8 bases at V and 1 base at J, leaving 4 bases unmatched. The CDR3 runs to 14 residues. Germline CDR1 reads MNHEY; CDR2 reads SMNVEV (reference sequence). CDR3 loop: CASSGRGSYNEQFF. As DNA, the CDR3 is TGTGCCAGCTCCGGGAGGGGGTCCTACAATGAGCAGTTCTTC.

DNA for the CDR3: TGTGCCAGCAGCCAAGTAGCGGGAGGCCACAATGAGCAGTTCTTC. Residues: CASSQVAGGHNEQFF. The chain uses TRBV4-2 and TRBJ2-1, with 10 bases aligning to TRBD2. This CDR3 comprises 15 residues. The V gene's germline CDR1 is LGHNA and CDR2 YNFKEQ. J gave up 5 bases and V 1 base, and 2 bases lay outside the gene matches.

This clone was counted only a few times. This sequence joins TRBV5-1 and TRBJ2-5; 9 nucleotides agree with TRBD2. Losses at the gene ends were 0 bases for V and 4 bases for J; bases not matched to a gene: 7. CDR1 is SGHRS, CDR2 YFSETQ, per germline. CDR3 length equals 16 residues. The CDR3 protein is CASSLDAAGGLETQYF. CDR3 coding DNA: TGCGCCAGCAGCTTGGATGCAGCGGGAGGACTAGAGACCCAGTACTTC.

The rearrangement uses TRBV29-1 and TRBJ1-2; TRBD1 aligns across 9 bases. The CDR3 is made up of 12 amino acids. CDR1 and CDR2 from the germline V gene are SQVTM and ANQGSEA. The trim removed 7 bases at V and 7 bases at J, leaving 7 bases unmatched. The CDR3, as DNA: TGCAGCGGGGGACAGGGAGTGGGTGGCTACACCTTC. Residues: CSGGQGVGGYTF.

Comments on this clone: Other DNA sequences of this sample code for an identical CDR3. The chain couples TRBV4-2 to TRBJ1-1; 8 bases are shared with TRBD1. V gave up 4 bases and J gave up 3 bases; unmatched junction bases: 7. The CDR3 covers 15 residues. Germline V gene lookup returns CDR1 LGHNA and CDR2 YNFKEQ. The CDR3 DNA sequence: TGTGCCAGCAGCCGAAGAACAGGGGGTGACACTGAAGCTTTCTTT. Translation: CASSRRTGGDTEAFF.

V usage is TRBV7-9 and J usage is TRBJ1-2; possibly TRBD1 for D (6 bases). The CDR3 contains 14 residues. The V end was cut by 1 base, the J end by 6 bases, with 12 bases between. Germline lookup yields CDR1 SEHNR and CDR2 FQNEAQ (reference sequence). The CDR3 reads CASSLEQGINGYTF. CDR3 DNA sequence: TGTGCCAGCAGCTTAGAACAGGGTATCAATGGCTACACCTTC.

This rearrangement joins TRBV10-3 to TRBJ2-1; D gene uncertain. This CDR3 is 12 amino acids long. CDR1 is ENHRY and CDR2 is SYGVKD in the germline V gene. V was shortened by 8 bases and J by 5 bases, with 10 bases between the two germline ends. CDR3 residues: CAIRQSDNEQFF. In nucleotides, the CDR3 is TGTGCCATCCGGCAGAGCGACAATGAGCAGTTCTTC.

The chain uses TRBV7-3 and TRBJ2-3; D may be TRBD2 (6 bases). This CDR3 is built from 15 residues. Per the germline V gene, CDR1 is SGHTA and CDR2 is FQGTGA. V lost 0 bases to trimming and J lost 2 bases, with 9 bases between them. DNA of the CDR3: TGTGCCAGCAGCTTAACCGGGAGTCTCACAGATACGCAGTATTTT. Amino acid sequence: CASSLTGSLTDTQYF.

This sequence joins TRBV2 and TRBJ2-1; tentative D call: TRBD2 (7 bases). The V end was cut by 7 bases, the J end by 13 bases, with 23 bases between. In germline, CDR1 is SNHLY, CDR2 FYNNEI. The CDR3 extends over 14 amino acids. The CDR3 region is CASTGAGAISGQFF. DNA for the CDR3: TGTGCCAGCACCGGGGCGGGGGCCATTAGTGGTCAGTTCTTC.

This clone was seen a single time. The chain carries TRBV11-1 and TRBJ1-1, with a weak D call TRBD1 (5 bases). The V end lost 2 bases, the J end lost 5 bases, and 18 bases lay between the germline ends. This CDR3 comprises 16 residues. Germline-derived CDR1 and CDR2 are SGHAT and FQDESV (reference sequence). CDR3 sequence: CASSLSQAGWVTEAFF. In DNA, the CDR3 is TGTGCCAGCAGCTTATCTCAGGCAGGGTGGGTGACTGAAGCTTTCTTT.

This clone was seen only once. This chain joins TRBV7-2 and TRBJ2-7; 11 nucleotides align to TRBD1. Germline V gene data show CDR1 as SGHTA and CDR2 as FQGNSA. This CDR3 region has 15 residues. Unmatched junction bases numbered 8, after V lost 8 bases and J lost 2 bases. CDR3 amino acids: CASYNPGQGAYEQYF. CDR3 sequence (DNA): TGTGCCAGCTACAATCCGGGACAGGGGGCCTACGAGCAGTACTTC. The whole variable domain, remainder taken from reference TRBV7-2 and TRBJ2-7, is GAGVSQSPSNKVTEKGKDVELRCDPISGHTALYWYRQSLGQGLEFLIYFQGNSAPDKSGLPSDRFSAERTGGSVSTLTIQRTQQEDSAVYLCASYNPGQGAYEQYFGPGTRLTVT.